These 3 T cell receptor beta chains originate from one sample sequenced in a study of blood T cells in healthy people across ages. Next came a second PCR, run for about 6 to 11 cycles, which used a sample-barcoded 5' primer along with a J-beta primer mix. In TCRdb, the 5' RACE reads were re-called with MiXCR into one record per CDR3 protein. The sample carries 1.2 million to 1.5 million distinct CDR3 sequences, almost 60% recorded once. The sequencing input was blood. These receptors originate from a young man in good health.

This clonotype was seen ten or more times. Mismatch with germline at one junction end may stem from a read error. The chain carries TRBV10-2 and TRBJ2-7; a possible D gene is TRBD2 (5 bases). This CDR3 comprises 10 residues. The germline V gene has CDR1 WSHSY and CDR2 SAAADI. In nucleotides, the CDR3 is TGTGCCAGCAGTGAGGGCGAGCAGTACTTC. Translation: CASSEGEQYF.

This clonotype was observed a few times. V and J are TRBV4-1 and TRBJ1-2, with D possibly TRBD1 on 5 matching bases. The germline V and J ends were trimmed by 1 base and 5 bases, with 14 bases remaining between them. This CDR3 spans 15 amino acids. Germline lookup yields CDR1 MGHRA and CDR2 YSYEKL. The CDR3 DNA is TGCGCCAGCAGCCAAGGGACGGGACTGCAATATGGCTACACCTTC. Its protein is CASSQGTGLQYGYTF.

This clonotype was counted a single time. The genes are TRBV29-1 and TRBJ2-5, with D maybe TRBD1 (5 bases). Looked up from germline, CDR1 is SQVTM and CDR2 is ANQGSEA. CDR3 length: 11 residues. The CDR3 region has the DNA TGCGGCGCAGGGATCCAAGAGACCCAGTACTTC. It encodes CGAGIQETQYF.